Included here is one TCR beta chain sequence, with context. The repertoire was sequenced with immunoSEQ multiplex PCR; TCRdb's copy has only in-frame clones and lacks some. The repertoire has 55,000 to 75,000 clones, about 80% of them found once; the top ten carry roughly 3%. The CDR3 is 15 residues long. After removal of 0 bases from V and 10 bases from J, the junction contained 7 bases not matched to a gene. Germline CDR1 is MNHNS and CDR2 is SASEGT. The data belong to a study of blood T cell repertoires in COVID-19. This TCR derives from a man in his sixties with acute or convalescent COVID-19. This sequence joins TRBV6-1 and TRBJ2-1, with 9 positions matching TRBD2. Sequenced input: peripheral blood. The CDR3 region is CASSEATVAGEEQFF. In DNA form, the CDR3 reads TGTGCCAGCAGTGAAGCGACGGTAGCGGGAGAGGAGCAGTTCTTC.